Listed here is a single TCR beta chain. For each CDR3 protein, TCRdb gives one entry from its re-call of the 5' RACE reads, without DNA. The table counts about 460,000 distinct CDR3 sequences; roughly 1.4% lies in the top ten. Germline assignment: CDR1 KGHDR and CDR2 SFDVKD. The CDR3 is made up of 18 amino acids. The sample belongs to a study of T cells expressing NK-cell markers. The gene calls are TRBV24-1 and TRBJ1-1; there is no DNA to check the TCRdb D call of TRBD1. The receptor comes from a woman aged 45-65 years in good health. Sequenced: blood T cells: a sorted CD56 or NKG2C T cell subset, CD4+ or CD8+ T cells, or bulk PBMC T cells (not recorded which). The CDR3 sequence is CATSDFPVDRGLNTEAFF.